What follows describes a single T cell receptor beta chain. What it binds is unknown. The record originates from a study of T cell responses to AZD1222 COVID-19 vaccine. General study findings and limits: Nearly half of spike-specific TCRs reportedly target unmutated variant regions. Only after the peak T cell response were repertoires sampled. In a largely white British group with more females than males, clonal diversity was possibly underestimated. Along spike, vaccine-associated CD4 TCRs were found throughout, with dominance at 160-218 and 743-854.

TCRdb's copy holds only in-frame clones and misses some; the assay was immunoSEQ multiplex PCR. The sample has approximately 150,000 clones, 70% to 90% seen once; the top ten hold about 3.2%. The sequenced sample was peripheral blood, obtained on day 0 of MenACWY control vaccination. The receptor comes from an adult in good health.

The CDR3 DNA reads as TGTGCCAGCAGCCTCCACCCCGGGACACCAAAAGCACCCCTCCACTTT. This codes for CASSLHPGTPKAPLHF. The rearrangement joins TRBV3-1 (or the pseudogene TRBV3-2) to TRBJ1-6; tentatively, D is TRBD1 (6 bases). This CDR3 contains 16 residues. Trimming removed 4 bases from V and 11 bases from J, with 21 bases in between. Germline V lookup: CDR1 LGHDT, CDR2 YNNKEL (reference sequence).